This note documents a single T cell receptor beta chain sequence. The sample is drawn from a study of blood T cell repertoires in COVID-19. Study-wide context: Acute and convalescent COVID-19 specimens originated in the United States, Italy and Spain. T cells, B-cell-depleted T cells, or PBMCs provided the cDNA or gDNA that served as material.

Germline-derived CDR1 and CDR2 are MDHEN and SYDVKM. The ends lost 4 bases at V and 1 base at J; junction bases unmatched: 2. This CDR3 is built from 14 residues. The protocol was immunoSEQ multiplex PCR, while the TCRdb copy is restricted to in-frame clones and leaves out a portion. The table includes 140,000 to 150,000 clones, more than 60% detected once. The rearrangement joins TRBV28 to TRBJ2-3; 7 bases match TRBD1. The clonotype was recovered from a woman aged 55-69 years with acute or convalescent COVID-19. The source material was peripheral blood. The DNA of the CDR3 is TGTGCCAGCAGTTGGGACAGTGGCACAGATACGCAGTATTTT. Protein sequence: CASSWDSGTDTQYF.